The source of this T cell receptor (beta chain) is a study of shared clonotypes between healthy human individuals. The length of the CDR3 is 16 residues. Germline lookup yields CDR1 WSHSY and CDR2 SAAADI. V dropped 2 bases and J dropped 4; count of bases not matched to a gene: 4. Repertoires were generated with immunoSEQ multiplex PCR, while TCRdb's copy carries only in-frame clones and drops some. The sample lists around 700,000 clones; more than 70% were seen once. This clone was seen at least ten times. The receptor comes from a woman aged 30 to 39 in good health. The sequencing input was memory CD4+ T cells sorted from blood. Stated subset: CD45RA-negative fraction. V is TRBV10-2 and J is TRBJ1-5; 11 positions agree with TRBD1. DNA for the CDR3: TGCGCCAGCAGTGAGATGGACAGGGGGCTTAATCAGCCCCAGCATTTT. This translates into CASSEMDRGLNQPQHF.